This is a list of T cell receptor beta chains from one sample in a study of blood T cell repertoires in COVID-19. TCRdb's table, derived via immunoSEQ multiplex PCR, lists solely in-frame clones and lacks some. The table shows 69,000 or so clones, with roughly 80% occurring only once. Input material: peripheral blood. The receptors were sampled from an elderly woman with active or convalescent COVID-19. CDR3s include the opening cysteine and the closing phenylalanine or tryptophan. D genes are given only for firm matches. Clone size is not always given. Where it is, it says once, few, many or a class for expanded clones.

clone_size: once; j_call: TRBJ1-4; v_call: TRBV18; d_call: -; cdr3_length: 14; cdr3_aa: CASSPTGLNEKLFF; cdr3_nt: TGTGCCAGCTCACCGACGGGACTTAATGAAAAACTGTTTTTT
clone_size: -; j_call: TRBJ1-4; v_call: TRBV5-1; d_call: TRBD1; cdr3_length: 15; cdr3_aa: CASSYRGGSEEKLFF; cdr3_nt: TGCGCCAGCAGCTACAGGGGGGGCTCGGAGGAAAAACTGTTTTTT
clone_size: -; j_call: TRBJ2-5; v_call: TRBV11-2; d_call: -; cdr3_length: 17; cdr3_aa: CASSSLQGRYSVETQYF; cdr3_nt: TGTGCCAGCAGCTCCCTGCAGGGGCGGTATTCTGTGGAGACCCAGTACTTC
clone_size: -; j_call: TRBJ2-5; v_call: TRBV7-2; d_call: TRBD2; cdr3_length: 14; cdr3_aa: CASSLFGGSETQYF; cdr3_nt: TGTGCCAGCAGCTTATTCGGGGGGTCAGAGACCCAGTACTTC
clone_size: few; j_call: TRBJ2-7; v_call: TRBV7-2; d_call: -; cdr3_length: 13; cdr3_aa: CASSLSGNYEQYF; cdr3_nt: TGTGCCAGCAGCCTTAGCGGAAACTACGAGCAGTACTTC
clone_size: -; j_call: TRBJ1-2; v_call: TRBV11-2; d_call: -; cdr3_length: 16; cdr3_aa: CASSPGPGQTNYGYTF; cdr3_nt: TGTGCCAGCAGCCCCGGCCCCGGACAGACTAACTATGGCTACACCTTC
clone_size: -; j_call: TRBJ2-3; v_call: TRBV30; d_call: TRBD2; cdr3_length: 16; cdr3_aa: CAWSNKAGVGPDTQYF; cdr3_nt: TGTGCCTGGAGTAACAAAGCGGGAGTGGGACCAGATACGCAGTATTTT
clone_size: -; j_call: TRBJ2-6; v_call: TRBV7-2; d_call: -; cdr3_length: 15; cdr3_aa: CASSPPGSGANVLTF; cdr3_nt: TGTGCCAGCAGCCCCCCGGGAAGTGGGGCCAACGTCCTGACTTTC
clone_size: -; j_call: TRBJ1-1; v_call: TRBV19; d_call: -; cdr3_length: 15; cdr3_aa: CASILSGHPNTEAFF; cdr3_nt: TGTGCCAGTATCCTCTCGGGACACCCAAACACTGAAGCTTTCTTT
clone_size: -; j_call: TRBJ1-1; v_call: TRBV25-1; d_call: -; cdr3_length: 15; cdr3_aa: CASSSAGAMNTEAFF; cdr3_nt: TGTGCCAGCAGTAGTGCGGGGGCGATGAACACTGAAGCTTTCTTT
clone_size: few; j_call: TRBJ1-6; v_call: TRBV7-2; d_call: TRBD1; cdr3_length: 14; cdr3_aa: CASSATGGTSPLHF; cdr3_nt: TGTGCCAGCAGTGCGACAGGGGGCACTTCACCCCTCCACTTT
clone_size: -; j_call: TRBJ2-1; v_call: TRBV5-8; d_call: TRBD2; cdr3_length: 15; cdr3_aa: CASSRSGRAPNEQFF; cdr3_nt: TGTGCCAGCAGTAGAAGCGGGAGGGCCCCCAATGAGCAGTTCTTC
clone_size: few; j_call: TRBJ2-3; v_call: TRBV6-5; d_call: TRBD1; cdr3_length: 13; cdr3_aa: CASSLRQGDTQYF; cdr3_nt: TGTGCCAGCAGTCTGCGACAGGGTGATACGCAGTATTTT
clone_size: -; j_call: TRBJ1-6; v_call: TRBV3-1/TRBV3-2; d_call: -; cdr3_length: 15; cdr3_aa: CASSQVVRGRSPLHF; cdr3_nt: TGTGCCAGCAGCCAAGTCGTCAGGGGTCGTTCACCCCTCCACTTT
clone_size: -; j_call: TRBJ1-2; v_call: TRBV30; d_call: -; cdr3_length: 11; cdr3_aa: CACAPSVGYTF; cdr3_nt: TGTGCCTGTGCCCCTTCGGTCGGCTACACCTTC
clone_size: -; j_call: TRBJ2-7; v_call: TRBV5-6; d_call: -; cdr3_length: 14; cdr3_aa: CASSLNGRGYEQYF; cdr3_nt: TGTGCCAGCAGCTTGAACGGCAGGGGTTACGAGCAGTACTTC
clone_size: -; j_call: TRBJ1-1; v_call: TRBV20-1; d_call: -; cdr3_length: 11; cdr3_aa: CSAIINTEAFF; cdr3_nt: TGCAGTGCCATCATTAACACTGAAGCTTTCTTT
clone_size: -; j_call: TRBJ2-5; v_call: TRBV5-1; d_call: -; cdr3_length: 13; cdr3_aa: CASSLGGGETQYF; cdr3_nt: TGCGCCAGCAGCTTGGGGGGAGGCGAGACCCAGTACTTC
clone_size: -; j_call: TRBJ2-6; v_call: TRBV6-5; d_call: -; cdr3_length: 15; cdr3_aa: CASSFQVLWANVLTF; cdr3_nt: TGTGCCAGCAGTTTCCAGGTACTCTGGGCCAACGTCCTGACTTTC
clone_size: -; j_call: TRBJ2-2; v_call: TRBV12-3/TRBV12-4; d_call: -; cdr3_length: 12; cdr3_aa: CASSLRGRELFF; cdr3_nt: TGTGCCAGCAGTTTAAGGGGCAGGGAGCTGTTTTTT
clone_size: -; j_call: TRBJ2-1; v_call: TRBV18; d_call: TRBD2; cdr3_length: 16; cdr3_aa: CASSLFERETYNEQFF; cdr3_nt: TGTGCCAGCTCACTCTTTGAGCGGGAGACCTACAATGAGCAGTTCTTC
clone_size: few; j_call: TRBJ1-1; v_call: TRBV12-2; d_call: -; cdr3_length: 19; cdr3_aa: CASRFGNESSTVGGTEAFF; cdr3_nt: TGTGCAAGTCGCTTCGGTAACGAATCTTCGACAGTCGGGGGCACTGAAGCTTTCTTT
clone_size: -; j_call: TRBJ2-3; v_call: TRBV6-5; d_call: TRBD2; cdr3_length: 13; cdr3_aa: CASSYAPGGTQYF; cdr3_nt: TGTGCCAGCAGTTACGCCCCGGGAGGCACGCAGTATTTT
clone_size: -; j_call: TRBJ1-1; v_call: TRBV13; d_call: -; cdr3_length: 12; cdr3_aa: CASSPRTPEAFF; cdr3_nt: TGTGCCAGCAGCCCCCGGACACCTGAAGCTTTCTTT
clone_size: -; j_call: TRBJ2-1; v_call: TRBV6-4; d_call: TRBD1; cdr3_length: 17; cdr3_aa: CASSDAEDRGDVCEQFF; cdr3_nt: TGTGCCAGCAGTGACGCTGAAGACAGGGGTGACGTTTGTGAGCAGTTCTTC
clone_size: -; j_call: TRBJ1-2; v_call: TRBV18; d_call: TRBD1; cdr3_length: 16; cdr3_aa: CASSPAIGTAAYGYTF; cdr3_nt: TGTGCCAGCTCACCGGCCATCGGGACAGCAGCCTATGGCTACACCTTC
clone_size: -; j_call: TRBJ1-1; v_call: TRBV5-1; d_call: TRBD1; cdr3_length: 16; cdr3_aa: CASSWAETGLGTEAFF; cdr3_nt: TGCGCCAGCAGCTGGGCCGAGACAGGGTTGGGCACTGAAGCTTTCTTT
clone_size: few; j_call: TRBJ2-3; v_call: TRBV29-1; d_call: TRBD2; cdr3_length: 14; cdr3_aa: CSVAGGGIADTQYF; cdr3_nt: TGCAGCGTTGCCGGCGGGGGGATCGCAGATACGCAGTATTTT
clone_size: -; j_call: TRBJ2-7; v_call: TRBV9; d_call: -; cdr3_length: 19; cdr3_aa: CASSVFLSDGRAYTYEQYF; cdr3_nt: TGTGCCAGCAGCGTATTCTTGAGTGATGGGAGAGCATACACCTACGAGCAGTACTTC
clone_size: -; j_call: TRBJ1-5; v_call: TRBV4-3; d_call: -; cdr3_length: 15; cdr3_aa: CASSQDFRGDQPQHF; cdr3_nt: TGCGCCAGCAGCCAAGATTTTCGGGGGGATCAGCCCCAGCATTTT
clone_size: -; j_call: TRBJ2-2; v_call: TRBV3-1/TRBV3-2; d_call: TRBD2; cdr3_length: 18; cdr3_aa: CASSQGYKAGTNTGELFF; cdr3_nt: TGTGCCAGCAGCCAAGGGTATAAAGCGGGGACGAACACCGGGGAGCTGTTTTTT
clone_size: -; j_call: TRBJ2-7; v_call: TRBV28; d_call: TRBD1; cdr3_length: 16; cdr3_aa: CASSFRGTGLLYEQYF; cdr3_nt: TGTGCCAGCAGTTTTCGGGGGACAGGACTCCTCTACGAGCAGTACTTC
clone_size: -; j_call: TRBJ1-5; v_call: TRBV6-2/TRBV6-3; d_call: TRBD1; cdr3_length: 15; cdr3_aa: CASSYSTGSNQPQHF; cdr3_nt: TGTGCCAGCAGTTACTCGACAGGGAGCAATCAGCCCCAGCATTTT
clone_size: -; j_call: TRBJ1-2; v_call: TRBV24-1; d_call: -; cdr3_length: 15; cdr3_aa: CATSDPRTGNYGYTF; cdr3_nt: TGTGCCACCAGTGATCCGCGAACAGGGAACTATGGCTACACCTTC
clone_size: -; j_call: TRBJ2-5; v_call: TRBV7-2; d_call: TRBD2; cdr3_length: 16; cdr3_aa: CASSLYGGSTWETQYF; cdr3_nt: TGTGCCAGCAGCTTATACGGGGGGAGCACTTGGGAGACCCAGTACTTC
clone_size: -; j_call: TRBJ2-7; v_call: TRBV18; d_call: TRBD1; cdr3_length: 15; cdr3_aa: CASSPNPGTGNEQYF; cdr3_nt: TGTGCCAGCTCACCAAACCCCGGGACAGGTAACGAGCAGTACTTC
clone_size: -; j_call: TRBJ2-3; v_call: TRBV5-1; d_call: TRBD2; cdr3_length: 16; cdr3_aa: CASSSSSGGYTDTQYF; cdr3_nt: TGCGCCAGCAGCTCCTCTAGCGGGGGCTACACAGATACGCAGTATTTT
clone_size: -; j_call: TRBJ2-2; v_call: TRBV7-2; d_call: -; cdr3_length: 16; cdr3_aa: CASTQTQGANTGELFF; cdr3_nt: TGTGCCAGCACTCAAACCCAGGGCGCGAACACCGGGGAGCTGTTTTTT
clone_size: -; j_call: TRBJ2-2; v_call: TRBV11-3; d_call: -; cdr3_length: 13; cdr3_aa: CASSDVRGGELFF; cdr3_nt: TGTGCCAGCAGCGACGTACGGGGCGGGGAGCTGTTTTTT
clone_size: once; j_call: TRBJ2-3; v_call: TRBV28; d_call: TRBD1; cdr3_length: 15; cdr3_aa: CASGEGQGYTDTQYF; cdr3_nt: TGTGCCAGCGGCGAAGGACAGGGATACACAGATACGCAGTATTTT
clone_size: -; j_call: TRBJ2-3; v_call: TRBV7-2; d_call: -; cdr3_length: 14; cdr3_aa: CASSLEGVKGTQYF; cdr3_nt: TGTGCCAGCAGCTTGGAGGGTGTGAAAGGTACGCAGTATTTT
clone_size: few; j_call: TRBJ1-1; v_call: TRBV13; d_call: -; cdr3_length: 14; cdr3_aa: CASSPRWRDTEAFF; cdr3_nt: TGTGCCAGCAGCCCCCGGTGGCGGGACACTGAAGCTTTCTTT
clone_size: -; j_call: TRBJ2-1; v_call: TRBV21-1; d_call: -; cdr3_length: 17; cdr3_aa: CASSKKGGQPRYNEQFF; cdr3_nt: TGTGCCAGCAGCAAAAAAGGGGGACAGCCACGATACAATGAGCAGTTCTTC
clone_size: -; j_call: TRBJ2-2; v_call: TRBV4-1; d_call: TRBD2; cdr3_length: 16; cdr3_aa: CASSQRGAGGTGELFF; cdr3_nt: TGCGCCAGCAGCCAACGAGGGGCGGGGGGCACCGGGGAGCTGTTTTTT
clone_size: -; j_call: TRBJ2-4; v_call: TRBV5-1; d_call: -; cdr3_length: 15; cdr3_aa: CASSLGASAKNIQYF; cdr3_nt: TGCGCCAGCAGCTTGGGGGCGTCCGCCAAAAACATTCAGTACTTC
clone_size: -; j_call: TRBJ2-2; v_call: TRBV4-2; d_call: -; cdr3_length: 16; cdr3_aa: CASSHLNTANTGELFF; cdr3_nt: TGTGCCAGCAGCCACCTGAACACCGCGAACACCGGGGAGCTGTTTTTT
clone_size: -; j_call: TRBJ2-3; v_call: TRBV19; d_call: -; cdr3_length: 15; cdr3_aa: CASRLAGWSTDTQYF; cdr3_nt: TGTGCCAGTCGACTTGCAGGGTGGAGCACAGATACGCAGTATTTT
clone_size: few; j_call: TRBJ2-7; v_call: TRBV6-1; d_call: -; cdr3_length: 15; cdr3_aa: CASSETPGTGYEQYF; cdr3_nt: TGTGCCAGCAGTGAAACCCCCGGAACCGGGTACGAGCAGTACTTC
clone_size: -; j_call: TRBJ1-5; v_call: TRBV7-2; d_call: -; cdr3_length: 15; cdr3_aa: CASSLEGGSNQPQHF; cdr3_nt: TGTGCCAGCAGCTTAGAAGGGGGATCAAATCAGCCCCAGCATTTT
clone_size: -; j_call: TRBJ2-7; v_call: TRBV5-1; d_call: -; cdr3_length: 15; cdr3_aa: CASSLGTSGVREQYF; cdr3_nt: TGCGCCAGCAGTTTGGGAACTAGTGGTGTCCGGGAGCAGTACTTC
clone_size: -; j_call: TRBJ2-7; v_call: TRBV29-1; d_call: -; cdr3_length: 15; cdr3_aa: CSVYLGQGSSYEQYF; cdr3_nt: TGCAGCGTTTATCTGGGGCAGGGGAGCTCCTACGAGCAGTACTTC
clone_size: -; j_call: TRBJ1-2; v_call: TRBV21-1; d_call: -; cdr3_length: 17; cdr3_aa: CASSPNGCDLTPYGYTF; cdr3_nt: TGTGCCAGCAGCCCTAATGGTTGCGATCTCACCCCCTATGGCTACACCTTC
clone_size: -; j_call: TRBJ2-7; v_call: TRBV6-2/TRBV6-3; d_call: -; cdr3_length: 16; cdr3_aa: CASSDHRRRSSYEQYF; cdr3_nt: TGTGCCAGCAGTGACCATCGGCGTCGGAGCTCCTACGAGCAGTACTTC
clone_size: -; j_call: TRBJ1-2; v_call: TRBV4-2; d_call: -; cdr3_length: 14; cdr3_aa: CASSQDPGYYGYTF; cdr3_nt: TGTGCCAGCAGCCAAGATCCGGGGTACTATGGCTACACCTTC
clone_size: -; j_call: TRBJ1-2; v_call: TRBV2; d_call: -; cdr3_length: 15; cdr3_aa: CASSDPVFGAGGYTF; cdr3_nt: TGTGCCAGCAGTGACCCCGTATTTGGCGCCGGGGGCTACACCTTC
clone_size: -; j_call: TRBJ1-1; v_call: TRBV27; d_call: -; cdr3_length: 13; cdr3_aa: CASTRRGNTEAFF; cdr3_nt: TGTGCCAGCACCCGGAGGGGGAACACTGAAGCTTTCTTT
clone_size: -; j_call: TRBJ1-5; v_call: TRBV19; d_call: -; cdr3_length: 13; cdr3_aa: CASSSLFGGPQHF; cdr3_nt: TGTGCCAGTAGTAGCCTTTTTGGCGGGCCCCAGCATTTT
clone_size: -; j_call: TRBJ2-1; v_call: TRBV18; d_call: -; cdr3_length: 15; cdr3_aa: CASSPRGSKNNEQFF; cdr3_nt: TGTGCCAGCTCACCACGAGGTAGTAAAAACAATGAGCAGTTCTTC
clone_size: -; j_call: TRBJ2-2; v_call: TRBV9; d_call: TRBD1; cdr3_length: 15; cdr3_aa: CASSVAGTVNGELFF; cdr3_nt: TGTGCCAGCAGCGTAGCTGGGACAGTGAACGGGGAGCTGTTTTTT
clone_size: -; j_call: TRBJ1-4; v_call: TRBV28; d_call: -; cdr3_length: 12; cdr3_aa: CASSPTNEKLFF; cdr3_nt: TGTGCCAGCAGTCCCACAAATGAAAAACTGTTTTTT